Shown below are 5 T cell receptor beta chains from a single sample sequenced in a study of cytomegalovirus exposure and HLA in healthy donors. PCR employed 60 Vbeta and 13 Jbeta primers. Libraries were prepared by immunoSEQ multiplex PCR; TCRdb keeps only in-frame clonotypes and omits some of them. The repertoire holds over 100,000 clones, with approximately 70% as singletons. Specimen: PBMCs. Source of these receptors: a young man in good health and CMV-seropositive.

The gene calls are TRBV7-8 and TRBJ1-3; weak D call: TRBD1 (5 bases). Germline V gene data show CDR1 as SGHVS and CDR2 as FQNEAQ. V lost 1 base and J 7 bases, leaving 17 bases between the germline ends. CDR3 length equals 16 residues. The CDR3 nucleotides read TGTGCCAGCAGCTTAGGGGGGGAGGGGATGGGTAACACCATATATTTT. Translating gives CASSLGGEGMGNTIYF. Looking up the rest from reference TRBV7-8 and TRBJ1-3 gives the full variable domain: GAGVSQSPRYKVAKRGQDVALRCDPISGHVSLFWYQQALGQGPEFLTYFQNEAQLDKSGLPSDRFFAERPEGSVSTLKIQRTQQEDSAVYLCASSLGGEGMGNTIYFGEGSWLTVV.

The genes are TRBV5-1 and TRBJ2-5; no reliable D call. CDR1 and CDR2 from the germline V gene are SGHRS and YFSETQ. Trimming took off 2 bases at V and 4 bases at J, with 6 bases between the two ends. CDR3 size: 12 residues. The CDR3 DNA reads as TGCGCCAGCAGCTTTAATCGAGAGACCCAGTACTTC. This encodes CASSFNRETQYF.

This clone was seen a few times. The genes are TRBV7-9 and TRBJ1-5; no clear D. This CDR3 is built from 17 residues. Germline CDR1 is SEHNR and CDR2 is FQNEAQ (reference sequence). V dropped 2 bases and J dropped 0 bases, with 14 bases sitting between them. This CDR3 reads CASSLSEGPYSNQPQHF. As DNA, the CDR3 is TGTGCCAGCAGCTTATCAGAGGGCCCCTATAGCAATCAGCCCCAGCATTTT.

The genes are TRBV6-5 and TRBJ1-2; 7 nucleotides line up with TRBD1. Germline-derived CDR1 and CDR2 are MNHEY and SVGAGI. This CDR3 has 15 residues. Trimming took 6 bases from V and 2 from J; bases not matched to a gene: 9. The CDR3 nucleotides read TGTGCCAGCAGGCTGCAGACAGGGATCAACTATGGCTACACCTTC. Translating it yields CASRLQTGINYGYTF.

The chain links TRBV7-9 to TRBJ1-4; D ambiguous. Trimming removed 2 bases from V and 7 bases from J, with 5 bases in between. CDR3 length equals 12 residues. Per the germline V gene, CDR1 is SEHNR and CDR2 is FQNEAQ (reference sequence). CDR3 loop: CASSLRVEKLFF. The CDR3 DNA reads TGTGCCAGCAGCTTACGGGTTGAAAAACTGTTTTTT.